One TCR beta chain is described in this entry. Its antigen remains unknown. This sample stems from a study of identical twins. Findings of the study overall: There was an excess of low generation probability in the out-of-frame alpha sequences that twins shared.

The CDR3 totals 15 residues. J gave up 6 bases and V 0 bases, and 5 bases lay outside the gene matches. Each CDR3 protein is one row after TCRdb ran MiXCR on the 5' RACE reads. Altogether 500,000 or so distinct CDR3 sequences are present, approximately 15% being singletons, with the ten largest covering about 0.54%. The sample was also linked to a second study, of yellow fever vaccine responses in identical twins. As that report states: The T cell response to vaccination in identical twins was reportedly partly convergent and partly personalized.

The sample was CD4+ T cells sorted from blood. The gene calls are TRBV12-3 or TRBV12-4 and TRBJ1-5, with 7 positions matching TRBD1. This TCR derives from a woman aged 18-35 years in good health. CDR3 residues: CASSLARQGGQPQHF. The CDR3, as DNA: TGTGCCAGCAGTTTAGCCAGACAGGGAGGTCAGCCCCAGCATTTT.